This T cell receptor beta chain is from a study of cytomegalovirus exposure and HLA in healthy donors. CDR3 length: 15 amino acids. Germline CDR1 LNHDA, CDR2 SQIVND (reference sequence). V gave up 5 bases and J gave up 3 bases; unmatched junction bases: 7. In the case of this clone: Its target is not known.

PCR amplification relied on 60 Vbeta primers (plus 13 Jbeta primers). The table came from immunoSEQ multiplex PCR; TCRdb's copy has only in-frame clones and leaves some out. Its listing shows 150,000 to 200,000 clones. Broader study findings: The study put under 200 TCR beta chains on its list as cytomegalovirus-associated.

This chain uses TRBV19 with TRBJ1-1; 9 nucleotides match TRBD1. Sequencing input: PBMCs. The clonotype originates from a woman between 18 and 29 years old in good health and CMV-seropositive. The CDR3 coding sequence is TGTGCCAGTAGTCTGGGACAGGGAATTCACACTGAAGCTTTCTTT. Translation gives CASSLGQGIHTEAFF.